This T cell receptor (beta chain) was recovered during a study of beta chain features in type 1 diabetes. Study-level points and caveats: Moderately but significantly shorter TCRB CDR3s were found in Type 1 diabetes patients in all four CD4+ subsets. The question left open here concerned HLA type influencing TCRB rearrangement.

V was cut by 4 bases and J by 2 bases, with 4 bases left in between. CDR1 and CDR2 (germline): SQVTM, ANQGSEA. The CDR3 has 11 residues. With respect to this clone: Antigen: not known.

Every participating donor gave one draw, a heparinised blood sample averaging roughly 0.12 L. CD4+ cells of the naive, central memory, regulatory and stem cell-like memory types were sorted via CD45RO/CCR7/CD25/CD127/CD95/CD27. Expressed TCRB transcripts got sequenced, as all isolated RNA was reverse transcribed. Clones were read by immunoSEQ multiplex PCR, and TCRdb kept only the in-frame ones, dropping some. The data show some 250,000 clones, 27% seen once. This TCR was sampled from a man between 25 and 39 years old in good health. V and J are TRBV29-1 and TRBJ2-3; D gene unclear. Sequenced input: central memory CD4+ T cells from blood. The CDR3 loop reads CSVGITDTQYF. Written as DNA, the CDR3 is TGCAGCGTTGGAATCACAGATACGCAGTATTTT.